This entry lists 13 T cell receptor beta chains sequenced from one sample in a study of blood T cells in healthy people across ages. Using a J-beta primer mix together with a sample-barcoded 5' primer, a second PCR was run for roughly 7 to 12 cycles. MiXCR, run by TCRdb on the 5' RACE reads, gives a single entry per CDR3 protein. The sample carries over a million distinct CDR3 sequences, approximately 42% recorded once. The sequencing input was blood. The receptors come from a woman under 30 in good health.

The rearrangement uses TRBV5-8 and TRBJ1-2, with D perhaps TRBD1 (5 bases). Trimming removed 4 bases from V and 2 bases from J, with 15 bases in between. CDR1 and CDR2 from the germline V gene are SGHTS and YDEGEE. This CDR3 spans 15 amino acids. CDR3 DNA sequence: TGTGCCAGCAGCCCTAGTTGGGACGGCAACTATGGCTACACCTTC. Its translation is CASSPSWDGNYGYTF.

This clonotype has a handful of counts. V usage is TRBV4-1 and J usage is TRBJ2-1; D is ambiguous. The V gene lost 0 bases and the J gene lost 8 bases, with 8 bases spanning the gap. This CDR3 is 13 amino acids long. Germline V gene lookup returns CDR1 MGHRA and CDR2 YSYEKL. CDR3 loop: CASSQDSGYEQFF. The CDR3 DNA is TGCGCCAGCAGCCAAGATTCGGGCTATGAGCAGTTCTTC.

CDR3 sequence (DNA): TGTGCCAGCAGTGAAGGTCCCATGGTCTCTGGGGCCAACGTCCTGACTTTC. Amino acid sequence: CASSEGPMVSGANVLTF. This chain connects TRBV6-1 to TRBJ2-6, with D hard to call. From germline, CDR1 is MNHNS and CDR2 SASEGT. Trimming removed 1 base from V and 0 bases from J, with 10 bases in between. The CDR3 length is 17 residues.

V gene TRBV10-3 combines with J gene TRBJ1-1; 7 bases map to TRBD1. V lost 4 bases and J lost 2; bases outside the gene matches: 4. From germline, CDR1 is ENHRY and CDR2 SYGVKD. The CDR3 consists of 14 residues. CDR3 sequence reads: CAISADRANTEAFF. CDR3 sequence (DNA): TGTGCCATCAGTGCAGACAGGGCTAACACTGAAGCTTTCTTT.

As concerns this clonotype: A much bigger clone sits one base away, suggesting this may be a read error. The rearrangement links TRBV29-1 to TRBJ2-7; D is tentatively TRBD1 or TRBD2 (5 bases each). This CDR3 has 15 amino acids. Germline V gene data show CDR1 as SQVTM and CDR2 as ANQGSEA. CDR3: CGVELATRGLYEQYF. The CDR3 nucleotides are TGCGGCGTTGAATTGGCCACCCGGGGCCTCTACGAGCAGTACTTC.

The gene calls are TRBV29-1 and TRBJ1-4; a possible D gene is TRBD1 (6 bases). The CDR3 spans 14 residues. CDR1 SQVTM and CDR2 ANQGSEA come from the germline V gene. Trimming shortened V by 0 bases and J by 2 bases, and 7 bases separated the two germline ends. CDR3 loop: CSVEDQGTNEKLFF. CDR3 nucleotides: TGCAGCGTTGAAGATCAGGGGACTAATGAAAAACTGTTTTTT. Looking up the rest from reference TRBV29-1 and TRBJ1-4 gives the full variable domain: SAVISQKPSRDICQRGTSLTIQCQVDSQVTMMFWYRQQPGQSLTLIATANQGSEATYESGFVIDKFPISRPNLTFSTLTVSNMSPEDSSIYLCSVEDQGTNEKLFFGSGTQLSVL.

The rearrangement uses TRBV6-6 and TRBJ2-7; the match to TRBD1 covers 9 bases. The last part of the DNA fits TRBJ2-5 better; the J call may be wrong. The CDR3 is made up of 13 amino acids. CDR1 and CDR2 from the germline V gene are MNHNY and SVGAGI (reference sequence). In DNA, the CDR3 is TGTGCCAGCGTAAGACAGGGGGGAGAGACCCAGTACTTC. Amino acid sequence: CASVRQGGETQYF.

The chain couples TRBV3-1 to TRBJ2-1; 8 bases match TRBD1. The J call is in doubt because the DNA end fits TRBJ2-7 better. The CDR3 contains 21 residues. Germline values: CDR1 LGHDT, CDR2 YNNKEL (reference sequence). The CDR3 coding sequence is TGTGCCAGCAGCCAAGGTCTCGCAGGGGGCGGGTTCAGCGGACTTTACAATGAGCAGTACTTC. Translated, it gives CASSQGLAGGGFSGLYNEQYF.

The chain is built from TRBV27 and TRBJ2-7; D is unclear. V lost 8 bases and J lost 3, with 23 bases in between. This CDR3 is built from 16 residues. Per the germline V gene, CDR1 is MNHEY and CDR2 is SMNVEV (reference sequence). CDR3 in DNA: TGTGCCAGCGTTCACCTTCTGGCACAGTTCTACTACGAGCAGTACTTC. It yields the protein CASVHLLAQFYYEQYF.

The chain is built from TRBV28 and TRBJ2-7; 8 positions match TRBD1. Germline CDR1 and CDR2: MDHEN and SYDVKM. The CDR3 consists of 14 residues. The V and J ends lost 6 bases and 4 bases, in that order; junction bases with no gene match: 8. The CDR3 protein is CASRDGQGAYEQYF. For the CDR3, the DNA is TGTGCCAGCAGGGACGGTCAGGGGGCTTACGAGCAGTACTTC.

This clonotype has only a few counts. The CDR3 is CASSQVGTGYNEQFF. The DNA for the CDR3 is TGCGCCAGCAGCCAAGTAGGGACAGGGTACAATGAGCAGTTCTTC. The chain recombines TRBV4-1 with TRBJ2-1; TRBD1 aligns across 9 bases. The CDR3 extends over 15 amino acids. Germline trimming cut 1 base from V and 4 bases from J; bases unmatched to any gene: 2. Per germline, CDR1 MGHRA and CDR2 YSYEKL.

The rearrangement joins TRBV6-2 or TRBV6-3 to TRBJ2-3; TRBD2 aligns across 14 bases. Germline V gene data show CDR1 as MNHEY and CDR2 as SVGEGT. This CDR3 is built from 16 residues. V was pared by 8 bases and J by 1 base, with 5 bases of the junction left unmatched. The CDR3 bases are TGTGCCAGCGGACTAGCGGGGGGAGGAGGCACAGATACGCAGTATTTT. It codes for CASGLAGGGGTDTQYF.

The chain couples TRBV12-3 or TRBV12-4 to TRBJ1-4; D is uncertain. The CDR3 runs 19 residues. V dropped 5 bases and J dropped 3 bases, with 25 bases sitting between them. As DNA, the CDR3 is TGTGCCAGCAGTGTCGCAGGTTCCTTTCTGGGGATTGCTAATGAAAAACTGTTTTTT. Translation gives CASSVAGSFLGIANEKLFF.